These 17 T cell receptor beta chains came from one sample sequenced in a study of T cell repertoires in cytomegalovirus infection. TCRdb re-called the reads with MiXCR, one entry per CDR3 protein. This table has about a million distinct CDR3 sequences, roughly 30% appearing once. Antigen specificity for these receptors is unknown. Source: cultured CD8+ T cells from PBMCs, taken from culture after CMV antigen stimulation. The receptors here all came from a human donor in good health (CMV status not recorded). Some clones in this sample may be carry-over from other donors' samples.

The chain combines TRBV25-1 with TRBJ2-5; TRBD1 agrees at 11 bases. This CDR3 is built from 16 residues. The V and J ends lost 5 bases and 2 bases, in that order; junction bases with no gene match: 7. Per germline, CDR1 MGHDK and CDR2 SYGVNS. The CDR3 nucleotides read TGTGCCAGCAGTCTCGGGACAGGGGGAAGTCAAGAGACCCAGTACTTC. This codes for CASSLGTGGSQETQYF.

The V gene is TRBV27, the J gene TRBJ2-1; TRBD1 aligns across 12 bases. This CDR3 spans 17 amino acids. Germline V gene lookup returns CDR1 MNHEY and CDR2 SMNVEV (reference sequence). After removal of 5 bases from V and 3 bases from J, the junction contained 8 bases not matched to a gene. CDR3: CASSGLGTGGFYNEQFF. Written as DNA, the CDR3 is TGTGCCAGCAGTGGCTTAGGGACAGGGGGCTTCTACAATGAGCAGTTCTTC.

Regarding this clonotype: This could be a read error, since a much larger clone is one nucleotide away. The chain recombines TRBV7-3 with TRBJ2-1, with D unclear. This CDR3 region has 16 residues. The germline V gene has CDR1 SGHTA and CDR2 FQGTGA. The ends were cut back, 5 bases at V and 0 bases at J, with 14 bases in the middle. CDR3 sequence (DNA): TGTGCCAGCAGCCCCCGTTCGAGCAGCTCCTACAATGAGCAGTTCTTC. As protein: CASSPRSSSSYNEQFF.

Only a few counts were recorded for this clonotype. The chain links TRBV6-2 or TRBV6-3 to TRBJ2-1; 8 bases match TRBD2. V lost 7 bases to trimming and J lost 1 base; unmatched junction nucleotides: 18. This CDR3 is 19 amino acids long. Germline V lookup: CDR1 MNHEY, CDR2 SVGEGT. CDR3 in amino acids: CASTLFGGAFYLSYNEQFF. As DNA, the CDR3 is TGTGCCAGCACCCTCTTCGGGGGGGCCTTTTACCTTTCCTACAATGAGCAGTTCTTC.

This sequence joins TRBV29-1 and TRBJ2-7; TRBD1 matches 9 bases. CDR3 length: 12 residues. In germline, CDR1 is SQVTM, CDR2 ANQGSEA. Germline trimming cut 7 bases from V and 2 bases from J; bases unmatched to any gene: 3. The CDR3 coding sequence is TGCAGCGCCGGGACAGGGACCTACGAGCAGTACTTC. Encoded protein: CSAGTGTYEQYF.

The chain has TRBV12-3 or TRBV12-4 and TRBJ1-1; 7 nucleotides agree with TRBD1. V shed 5 bases, J shed 7 bases, and the junction held 10 bases outside the gene matches. This CDR3 is built from 14 residues. CDR3: CASSPQGPLGEAFF. DNA of the CDR3: TGTGCCAGCAGTCCACAGGGGCCCCTCGGTGAAGCTTTCTTT.

This clonotype turned up a few times. The chain couples TRBV14 to TRBJ1-4; D may be TRBD1 (5 bases). Germline CDR1 SGHDN, CDR2 FVKESK. Trimming cost V 4 bases and J 8 bases, with 17 bases left between them. This CDR3 region has 15 residues. The CDR3 loop is CASSPFGGAREKLFF. In DNA form, the CDR3 reads TGTGCCAGCAGCCCCTTTGGTGGGGCTAGGGAAAAACTGTTTTTT. The full variable domain, with the rest looked up from reference TRBV14 and TRBJ1-4, is EAGVTQFPSHSVIEKGQTVTLRCDPISGHDNLYWYRRVMGKEIKFLLHFVKESKQDESGMPNNRFLAERTGGTYSTLKVQPAELEDSGVYFCASSPFGGAREKLFFGSGTQLSVL.

As to this clonotype: A read error may be the cause here, since a much bigger clone is one base away. The genes are TRBV7-2 and TRBJ1-2; D perhaps matches TRBD1 (6 bases). CDR3 length: 18 amino acids. In germline, CDR1 is SGHTA, CDR2 FQGNSA. Between the trimmed V and J ends, which lost 1 base and 8 bases, there was a span of 26 bases. The CDR3 loop is CASSLVPNPYTGQVGYTF. CDR3 in DNA: TGTGCCAGCAGCTTAGTCCCTAATCCATACACAGGGCAGGTCGGCTACACCTTC. Variable domain in full (rest from reference TRBV7-2 and TRBJ1-2): GAGVSQSPSNKVTEKGKDVELRCDPISGHTALYWYRQSLGQGLEFLIYFQGNSAPDKSGLPSDRFSAERTGGSVSTLTIQRTQQEDSAVYLCASSLVPNPYTGQVGYTFGSGTRLTVV.

This rearrangement joins TRBV7-2 to TRBJ2-1; perhaps TRBD2 as D (6 bases). V lost 5 bases to trimming and J lost 14 bases, with 22 bases between them. The CDR3 spans 14 residues. In germline, CDR1 is SGHTA, CDR2 FQGNSA. DNA of the CDR3: TGTGCCAGCAGCGACCTGCTCTACGGGGGTGTCGAGTTCTTC. It is translated as CASSDLLYGGVEFF.

This clonotype was counted a few times. The genes are TRBV7-9 and TRBJ2-7, with D uncertain. V lost 7 bases to trimming and J lost 4 bases, with 17 bases between them. CDR1 SEHNR and CDR2 FQNEAQ come from the germline V gene (reference sequence). The CDR3 sequence is 14 residues long. The CDR3 bases are TGTGCCAGCATTGGGGAACCCCGCTATTACGAGCAGTACTTC. Translating gives CASIGEPRYYEQYF.

This clonotype has more than one count but fewer than ten. This sequence joins TRBV19 and TRBJ2-1; 7 bases map to TRBD1. This CDR3 has 14 amino acids. Germline V gene data show CDR1 as LNHDA and CDR2 as SQIVND (reference sequence). V dropped 7 bases and J dropped 3; count of bases not matched to a gene: 6. The CDR3 coding sequence is TGTGCCAGTACCCCGGGACAGCTCTACAATGAGCAGTTCTTC. Protein product: CASTPGQLYNEQFF. Full variable domain (remainder filled in from reference TRBV19 and TRBJ2-1): DGGITQSPKYLFRKEGQNVTLSCEQNLNHDAMYWYRQDPGQGLRLIYYSQIVNDFQKGDIAEGYSVSREKKESFPLTVTSAQKNPTAFYLCASTPGQLYNEQFFGPGTRLTVL.

This clonotype was seen a few times. This chain links TRBV12-5 with TRBJ1-3; no firm D call. The germline V gene has CDR1 LGHNT and CDR2 FRNRAP. There are 13 residues in the CDR3. V was trimmed by 3 bases and J by 8 bases, leaving 11 bases between them. CDR3 sequence: CASGFPDRDTIYF. The CDR3 nucleotides read TGTGCTAGTGGTTTCCCAGACCGAGACACCATATATTTT.

This rearrangement joins TRBV5-1 to TRBJ2-3; 10 bases are a match to TRBD2. Germline V gives CDR1 SGHRS, CDR2 YFSETQ. V gave up 0 bases and J gave up 3 bases; unmatched junction bases: 4. This CDR3 spans 16 amino acids. The CDR3 loop is CASSLVGLAATDTQYF. The DNA for the CDR3 is TGCGCCAGCAGCTTGGTAGGACTAGCGGCGACAGATACGCAGTATTTT.

The V and J genes are TRBV7-9 and TRBJ2-5; D unresolved. The V gene's germline CDR1 is SEHNR and CDR2 FQNEAQ (reference sequence). V gave up 1 base and J gave up 3 bases, with 6 bases separating them. The CDR3 is made up of 13 amino acids. This chain's CDR3 is CASSLDLEETQYF. DNA of the CDR3: TGTGCCAGCAGCTTAGATCTAGAAGAGACCCAGTACTTC.

This clonotype was found many times. V is TRBV7-8 and J is TRBJ2-5; TRBD2 matches at 10 bases. Losses at the gene ends were 8 bases for V and 4 bases for J; bases not matched to a gene: 10. CDR1 is SGHVS, CDR2 FQNEAQ, per germline. The CDR3 covers 15 residues. The CDR3 bases are TGTGCCAGCGGACGAGAGCGGGGGGGCCCAGAGACCCAGTACTTC. This translates into CASGRERGGPETQYF.

This clonotype was recorded at least ten times. The chain joins TRBV24-1 to TRBJ2-5; unclear D gene. The CDR3 runs 16 residues. Germline CDR1 is KGHDR and CDR2 is SFDVKD. V gave up 9 bases and J gave up 4 bases, with 23 bases separating them. The CDR3 protein is CATATRIGKNRETQYF. CDR3 coding DNA: TGTGCCACCGCGACGCGGATCGGAAAAAATCGAGAGACCCAGTACTTC.

The V gene is TRBV20-1, the J gene TRBJ2-1; D is undetermined. Trimming pared 5 bases from V and 3 bases from J, leaving 11 bases between. This CDR3 is 13 amino acids long. The germline gives CDR1 DFQATT, CDR2 SNEGSKA (reference sequence). The CDR3 DNA reads TGCAGTGCTCTCCCTCCTCTCTACAATGAGCAGTTCTTC. It is translated as CSALPPLYNEQFF.